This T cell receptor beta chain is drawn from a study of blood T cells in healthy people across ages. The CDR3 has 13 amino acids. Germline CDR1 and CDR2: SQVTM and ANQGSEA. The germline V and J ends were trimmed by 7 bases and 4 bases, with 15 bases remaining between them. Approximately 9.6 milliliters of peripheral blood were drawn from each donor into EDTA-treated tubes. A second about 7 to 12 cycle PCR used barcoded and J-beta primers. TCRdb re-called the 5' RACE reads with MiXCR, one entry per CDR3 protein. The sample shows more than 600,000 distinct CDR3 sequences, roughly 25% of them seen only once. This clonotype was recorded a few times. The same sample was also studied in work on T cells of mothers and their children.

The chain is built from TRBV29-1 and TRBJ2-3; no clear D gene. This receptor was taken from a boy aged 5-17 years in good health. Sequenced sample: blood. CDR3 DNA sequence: TGCAGCGCCTCGCTAGGTCGCCCAGATACGCAGTATTTT. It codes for CSASLGRPDTQYF.